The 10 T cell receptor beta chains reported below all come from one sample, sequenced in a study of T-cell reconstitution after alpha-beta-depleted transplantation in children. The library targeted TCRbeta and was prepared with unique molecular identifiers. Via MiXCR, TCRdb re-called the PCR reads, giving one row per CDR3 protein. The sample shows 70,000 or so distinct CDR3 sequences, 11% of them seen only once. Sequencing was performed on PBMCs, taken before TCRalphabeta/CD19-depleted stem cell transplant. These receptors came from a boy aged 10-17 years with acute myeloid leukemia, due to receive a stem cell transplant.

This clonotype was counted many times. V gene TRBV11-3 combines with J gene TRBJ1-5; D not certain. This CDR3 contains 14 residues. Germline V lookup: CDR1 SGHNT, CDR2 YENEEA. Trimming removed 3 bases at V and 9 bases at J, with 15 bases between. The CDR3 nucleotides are TGTGCCAGCAGCTTCGTCCAGGTCAAAGGGCCCCAGCATTTT. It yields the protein CASSFVQVKGPQHF.

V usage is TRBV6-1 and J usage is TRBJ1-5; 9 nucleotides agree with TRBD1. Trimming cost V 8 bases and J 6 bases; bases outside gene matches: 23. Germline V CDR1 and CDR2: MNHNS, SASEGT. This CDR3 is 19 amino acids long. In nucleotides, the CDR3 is TGTGCCAGCGTAACCGGCGTAGCCCGACAGGGGGATTTGGGTCAGCCCCAGCATTTT. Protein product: CASVTGVARQGDLGQPQHF.

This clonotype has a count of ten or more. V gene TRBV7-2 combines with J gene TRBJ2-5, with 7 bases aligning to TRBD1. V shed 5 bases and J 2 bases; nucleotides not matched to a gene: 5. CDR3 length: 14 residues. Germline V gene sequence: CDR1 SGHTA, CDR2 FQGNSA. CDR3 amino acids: CASSPQGYQETQYF. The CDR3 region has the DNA TGTGCCAGCAGCCCACAGGGGTATCAAGAGACCCAGTACTTC.

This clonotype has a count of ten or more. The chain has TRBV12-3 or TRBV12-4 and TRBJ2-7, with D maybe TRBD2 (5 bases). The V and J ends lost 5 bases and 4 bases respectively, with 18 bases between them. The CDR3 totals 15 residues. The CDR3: CASSAVRAPGYEQYF. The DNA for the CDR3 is TGTGCCAGCAGTGCCGTTAGGGCCCCGGGGTACGAGCAGTACTTC.

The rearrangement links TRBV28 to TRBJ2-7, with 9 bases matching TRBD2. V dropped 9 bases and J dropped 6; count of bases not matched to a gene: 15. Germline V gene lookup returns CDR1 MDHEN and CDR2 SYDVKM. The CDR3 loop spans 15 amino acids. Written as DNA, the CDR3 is TGTGCCAGTTGGGGGAGGAGCGGGAGGTTCCCCGAGCAGTACTTC. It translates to CASWGRSGRFPEQYF.

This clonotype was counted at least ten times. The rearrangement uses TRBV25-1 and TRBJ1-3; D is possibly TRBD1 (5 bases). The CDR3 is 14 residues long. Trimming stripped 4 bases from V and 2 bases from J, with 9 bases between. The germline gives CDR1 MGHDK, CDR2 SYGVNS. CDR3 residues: CASSVAGTGNTIYF. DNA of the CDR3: TGTGCCAGCAGTGTGGCAGGGACTGGAAACACCATATATTTT.

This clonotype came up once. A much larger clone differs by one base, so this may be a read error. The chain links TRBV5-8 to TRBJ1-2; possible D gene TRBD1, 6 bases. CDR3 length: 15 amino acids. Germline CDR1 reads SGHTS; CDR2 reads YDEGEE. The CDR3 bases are TGTGCCAGCGGCTTGGGGCCCCTTGGACAGTATGGCTACACCTTC. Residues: CASGLGPLGQYGYTF. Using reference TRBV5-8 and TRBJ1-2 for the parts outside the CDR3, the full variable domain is EAGVTQSPTHLIKTRGQQATLRCSPISGHTSVYWYQQALGLGLQFLLWYDEGEERNRGNFPPRFSGRQFPNYSSELNVNALELEDSALYLCASGLGPLGQYGYTFGSGTRLTVV.

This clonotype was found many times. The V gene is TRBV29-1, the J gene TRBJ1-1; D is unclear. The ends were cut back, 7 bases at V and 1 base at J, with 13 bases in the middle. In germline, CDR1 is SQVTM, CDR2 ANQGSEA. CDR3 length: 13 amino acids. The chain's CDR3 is CSAGWAGNTEAFF. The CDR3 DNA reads TGCAGCGCTGGATGGGCAGGGAACACTGAAGCTTTCTTT.

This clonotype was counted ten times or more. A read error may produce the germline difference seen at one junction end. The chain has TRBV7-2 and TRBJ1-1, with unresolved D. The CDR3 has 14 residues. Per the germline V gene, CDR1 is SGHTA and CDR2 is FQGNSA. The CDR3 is CASSLGTTNTEAFF. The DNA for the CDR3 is TGCGCCAGCAGCTTGGGTACCACGAACACTGAAGCTTTCTTT.

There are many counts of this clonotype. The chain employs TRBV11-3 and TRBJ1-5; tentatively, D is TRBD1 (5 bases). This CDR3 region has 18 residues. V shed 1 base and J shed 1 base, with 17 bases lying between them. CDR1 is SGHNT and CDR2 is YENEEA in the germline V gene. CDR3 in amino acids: CASSLGRDGMWSNQPQHF. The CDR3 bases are TGTGCCAGCAGCTTAGGCAGGGACGGTATGTGGAGCAATCAGCCCCAGCATTTT.